The clone carrying this T cell receptor (beta chain) was counted between two and nine times. Antigen: not known. The data belong to a study of CD8 T cells in ankylosing spondylitis. General study points: Matched ankylosing spondylitis synovial fluid reportedly showed significant enrichment of disease-linked clones. About 8 highly homologous variants made up a TCR beta motif, and this motif appeared characteristic of ankylosing spondylitis blood.

The CDR3 covers 13 residues. V dropped 0 bases and J dropped 7 bases, with 10 bases sitting between them. Germline V gene data show CDR1 as SGHKS and CDR2 as YYEKEE (reference sequence). Each CDR3 protein is one row after TCRdb ran MiXCR on the 5' RACE reads. In the table there are around 490,000 distinct CDR3 sequences, approximately 5.3% of which are singletons. Sample: blood, either unsorted or a sorted T cell fraction (not recorded which). The chain recombines TRBV5-5 with TRBJ1-1; D gene unclear. This clonotype was sampled from a male donor with ankylosing spondylitis. The CDR3 region is CASSLEGVNEAFF. CDR3 in DNA: TGTGCCAGCAGCTTGGAGGGTGTGAATGAAGCTTTCTTT.